One TCR beta chain is described in this entry. Its target is not known. This specimen belongs to a study of T cell repertoires in ileal Crohn's disease. Study details: M0 samples are biopsies from inflamed ileum in the resection specimen. TCRB immunosequencing input was about 520 nanograms of biopsy DNA per sample. The study, taken as a whole, reports: Every patient over 26.8% clonality showed endoscopic recurrence. Clonal expansions were more frequent in active smokers than non-smokers at surgery.

Time point in this sample: inflamed ileum from the surgical specimen. The CDR3 length is 17 residues. The J segment lost 7 bases and the V segment lost 1 base, leaving 13 bases of the junction unmatched. Germline V gives CDR1 LGHNA, CDR2 YSLEER. The assay was immunoSEQ multiplex PCR, and TCRdb's table has in-frame clones only and misses some. The data contain 15,000 to 20,000 clones, 75% to 80% of them seen just once; the ten biggest clones take up 4% to 4.5%. J is TRBJ2-1 and V is TRBV4-3; 7 positions agree with TRBD1. This clonotype was sampled from an adult with Crohn's disease. The source material was ileal tissue. CDR3 residues: CASSQAGFGQGVNEQFF. For the CDR3, the DNA is TGCGCCAGCAGCCAAGCGGGTTTCGGTCAGGGGGTGAATGAGCAGTTCTTC.